Listed here are 13 T cell receptor beta chains from one sample, sequenced in a study of blood T cell repertoires in COVID-19. The repertoire was sequenced with immunoSEQ multiplex PCR; TCRdb's copy has only in-frame clones and lacks some. The sample records tens of thousands of clones, about four fifths being singletons. Sequenced: peripheral blood. The receptors here all came from a human donor in a cohort sampled during active COVID-19.

The chain combines TRBV27 with TRBJ2-1; D call uncertain. The ends were cut back, 3 bases at V and 2 bases at J, with 20 bases in the middle. Germline lookup yields CDR1 MNHEY and CDR2 SMNVEV (reference sequence). The CDR3 loop spans 18 amino acids. The CDR3 spells CASSFVGSPRSTYNEQFF. DNA of the CDR3: TGTGCCAGCAGTTTCGTCGGGTCACCCCGGTCTACCTACAATGAGCAGTTCTTC.

The genes are TRBV27 and TRBJ1-4; maybe TRBD1 (6 bases). Germline assignment: CDR1 MNHEY and CDR2 SMNVEV (reference sequence). V was trimmed by 7 bases and J by 8 bases, leaving 17 bases between them. The CDR3 length is 14 residues. This chain's CDR3 is CASTRRGGVEKLFF. The CDR3 DNA reads TGTGCCAGCACACGCAGGGGCGGCGTCGAAAAACTGTTTTTT. The entire variable domain, with the rest obtained from reference TRBV27 and TRBJ1-4, is as follows: EAQVTQNPRYLITVTGKKLTVTCSQNMNHEYMSWYRQDPGLGLRQIYYSMNVEVTDKGDVPEGYKVSRKEKRNFPLILESPSPNQTSLYFCASTRRGGVEKLFFGSGTQLSVL.

V and J are TRBV12-3 or TRBV12-4 and TRBJ2-7; D uncertain. Trimming cost V 3 bases and J 0 bases, with 6 bases left between them. The length of the CDR3 is 13 residues. The CDR3 here is CASSLGISYEQYF. CDR3 DNA sequence: TGTGCCAGCAGTTTGGGCATCTCCTACGAGCAGTACTTC.

V and J are TRBV5-1 and TRBJ1-1; a weak D match, TRBD1 (6 bases). The CDR3 is 14 amino acids. Trimming shortened V by 0 bases and J by 0 bases, and 6 bases separated the two germline ends. The germline gives CDR1 SGHRS, CDR2 YFSETQ. This CDR3 reads CASSLGTVNTEAFF. In DNA form, the CDR3 reads TGCGCCAGCAGCTTGGGGACAGTGAACACTGAAGCTTTCTTT.

The chain couples TRBV5-1 to TRBJ1-2; 9 bases are shared with TRBD1. This CDR3 has 12 residues. The germline CDR1 and CDR2 sequences are SGHRS and YFSETQ. Losses at the gene ends were 9 bases for V and 6 bases for J; bases not matched to a gene: 6. CDR3 coding DNA: TGCGCCACCAGGGACAGGGAAGATGGCTACACCTTC. It translates to CATRDREDGYTF.

The J gene is TRBJ1-5, the V gene TRBV10-3; D may be TRBD1 (6 bases). Trimming took off 1 base at V and 3 bases at J, with 10 bases between the two ends. From germline, CDR1 is ENHRY and CDR2 SYGVKD. The CDR3 is 15 amino acids. CDR3: CAISEFRTVNQPQHF. As DNA, the CDR3 is TGTGCCATCAGTGAGTTCAGGACAGTCAATCAGCCCCAGCATTTT.

This chain joins TRBV28 and TRBJ1-2; maybe TRBD1 (6 bases). Germline V lookup: CDR1 MDHEN, CDR2 SYDVKM. The CDR3 spans 13 residues. Deletions cut 6 bases from V and 4 bases from J, with 12 bases between. The CDR3 reads CASSPRGTYGYTF. The DNA for the CDR3 is TGTGCCAGCAGCCCCAGGGGAACCTATGGCTACACCTTC.

V usage is TRBV10-3 and J usage is TRBJ1-1, with 7 nucleotides matching TRBD1. The CDR3 totals 14 residues. In germline, CDR1 is ENHRY, CDR2 SYGVKD. V lost 6 bases to trimming and J lost 4 bases; unmatched junction nucleotides: 8. The CDR3 reads CAISTRQGTTEAFF. The DNA of the CDR3 is TGTGCCATCAGCACCAGACAGGGCACCACTGAAGCTTTCTTT.

The V call is TRBV20-1, the J call TRBJ1-5; no firm D call. This CDR3 is 13 amino acids long. From germline, CDR1 is DFQATT and CDR2 SNEGSKA (reference sequence). V lost 3 bases to trimming and J lost 4 bases, with 10 bases between them. Written as DNA, the CDR3 is TGCAGTGCTAGTAGGCCGGGGAATCAGCCCCAGCATTTT. Protein sequence: CSASRPGNQPQHF.

The V call is TRBV15, the J call TRBJ2-3; weak D call: TRBD2 (5 bases). The length of the CDR3 is 16 residues. Trimming removed 1 base at V and 0 bases at J, with 11 bases between. Germline assignment: CDR1 LNHNV and CDR2 YYDKDF (reference sequence). CDR3 sequence reads: CATSRGGQGSTDTQYF. DNA for the CDR3: TGTGCCACCAGCAGAGGCGGGCAAGGCAGCACAGATACGCAGTATTTT. Using reference TRBV15 and TRBJ2-3 for the parts outside the CDR3, the full variable domain is DAMVIQNPRYQVTQFGKPVTLSCSQTLNHNVMYWYQQKSSQAPKLLFHYYDKDFNNEADTPDNFQSRRPNTSFCFLDIRSPGLGDTAMYLCATSRGGQGSTDTQYFGPGTRLTVL.

The chain links TRBV2 to TRBJ2-1; 10 bases are shared with TRBD2. Trimming cost V 9 bases and J 5 bases; bases outside gene matches: 7. The CDR3 is 14 amino acids. Looked up from germline, CDR1 is SNHLY and CDR2 is FYNNEI. The CDR3 DNA reads TGTGCCAGGACGACTAGCGGGTATCACAATGAGCAGTTCTTC. Translated, it gives CARTTSGYHNEQFF. Full variable domain (outside the CDR3, taken from reference TRBV2 and TRBJ2-1): EPEVTQTPSHQVTQMGQEVILRCVPISNHLYFYWYRQILGQKVEFLVSFYNNEISEKSEIFDDQFSVERPDGSNFTLKIRSTKLEDSAMYFCARTTSGYHNEQFFGPGTRLTVL.

This chain uses TRBV18 with TRBJ1-2; D is possibly TRBD1 (5 bases). CDR1 is KGHSH, CDR2 LQKENI, per germline. This CDR3 is built from 13 residues. The V end was cut by 3 bases, the J end by 4 bases, with 9 bases between. CDR3 sequence reads: CASSPGEAYGYTF. The DNA of the CDR3 is TGTGCCAGCTCACCGGGGGAGGCCTATGGCTACACCTTC.

CDR3 region: CASSQSSLAHEQYF. The CDR3 coding sequence is TGCGCCAGCAGTCAATCGTCGCTAGCCCACGAGCAGTACTTC. The chain is built from TRBV23-1 and TRBJ2-7; weak D call: TRBD2 (5 bases). TRBV23-1 has ORF status, its function being uncertain. V lost 0 bases and J 5 bases, leaving 11 bases between the germline ends. The length of the CDR3 is 14 residues.